This TCR beta chain was documented in a study of T cell responses to AZD1222 COVID-19 vaccine. The protocol was immunoSEQ multiplex PCR, while the TCRdb copy is restricted to in-frame clones and leaves out a portion. Found here are approximately 150,000 clones, 90% to 95% of them singletons; the top ten hold 1.1% to 1.5%. In its sample, this clone was seen once. No antigen is known for it. Study results and limitations: Nearly half of spike-specific TCRs reportedly target variant regions that are unmutated in the B.1.351 and B.1.1.7 variants. White British donors predominated, females outnumbered males, and clonal diversity was possibly underestimated.

The CDR3 consists of 16 residues. V lost 6 bases and J lost 9; bases outside the gene matches: 16. CDR1 and CDR2 from the germline V gene are MDHEN and SYDVKM. The sequencing used peripheral blood, collected on day 0 of AZD1222 vaccination. The receptor was isolated from an adult in good health. This sequence joins TRBV28 and TRBJ2-1; 8 bases map to TRBD2. The CDR3 spells CASSPPGRGGGGEQFF. In DNA, the CDR3 is TGTGCCAGCAGCCCCCCCGGGAGGGGCGGAGGTGGTGAGCAGTTCTTC.